The text below deals with one T cell receptor beta chain. Its target is not known. Autoimmune disease history or systemic immunosuppression disqualified patients. The study sampled blood at baseline, cycle 4 day 1, and cycle 7 day 1. The entry originates in a study of OX40 agonist ivuxolimab in advanced cancers. Whole-study context: Partial responses were achieved by three patients, of whom one had hepatocellular carcinoma and two had cutaneous melanoma.

The junction had 7 bases not matched to a gene; V was cut back by 4 bases and J by 6 bases. The CDR3 has 15 residues. CDR1 and CDR2 from the germline V gene are MDHEN and SYDVKM. Overall study findings and caveats: The study observed clonal expansion of CD4+ and CD8+ blood T cells by week 6 at 0.1 to 3.0 mg/kg.

TCRdb's copy holds only in-frame clones and misses some; the assay was immunoSEQ multiplex PCR. The sample has about 69,000 clones, roughly 89% seen once. The sequenced sample was CD4+ or CD8+ T cells sorted from blood, obtained in a trial of the OX40 agonist ivuxolimab. The chain has TRBV28 and TRBJ1-5; 9 bases line up with TRBD1. The TCR was taken from an adult with an advanced solid tumor such as melanoma, head and neck, liver or kidney cancer. The CDR3 loop is CASSSGTGSGQPQHF. The CDR3 DNA sequence: TGTGCCAGCAGTTCAGGGACAGGGAGCGGTCAGCCCCAGCATTTT.